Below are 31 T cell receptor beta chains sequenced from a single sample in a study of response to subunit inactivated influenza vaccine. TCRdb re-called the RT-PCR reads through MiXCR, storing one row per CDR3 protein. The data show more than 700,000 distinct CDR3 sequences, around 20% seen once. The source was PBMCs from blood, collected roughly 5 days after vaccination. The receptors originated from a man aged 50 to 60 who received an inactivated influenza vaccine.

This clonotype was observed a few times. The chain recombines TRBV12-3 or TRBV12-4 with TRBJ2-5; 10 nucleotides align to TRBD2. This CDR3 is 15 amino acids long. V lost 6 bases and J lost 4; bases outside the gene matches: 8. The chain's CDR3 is CASSSTGTSAETQYF. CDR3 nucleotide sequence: TGTGCCAGCAGCTCTACCGGGACTAGCGCAGAGACCCAGTACTTC.

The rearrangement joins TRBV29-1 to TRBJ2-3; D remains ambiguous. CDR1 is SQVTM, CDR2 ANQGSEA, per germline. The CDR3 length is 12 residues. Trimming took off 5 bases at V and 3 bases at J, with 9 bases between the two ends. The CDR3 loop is CSVSTATDTQYF. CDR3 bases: TGCAGCGTTTCCACAGCAACAGATACGCAGTATTTT.

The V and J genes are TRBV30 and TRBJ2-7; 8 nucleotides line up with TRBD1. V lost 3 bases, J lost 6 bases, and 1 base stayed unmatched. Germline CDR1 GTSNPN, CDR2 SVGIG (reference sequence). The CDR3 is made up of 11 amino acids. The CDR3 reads CAWRDRGEQYF. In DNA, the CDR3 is TGTGCCTGGAGAGACAGGGGCGAGCAGTACTTC.

In DNA form, the CDR3 reads TGCGCCAGCAGCCAATTAATCGCACAGGCGGGGGAGACCCAGTACTTC. Encoded protein: CASSQLIAQAGETQYF. The chain joins TRBV4-1 to TRBJ2-5; maybe TRBD2 (6 bases). V lost 2 bases and J lost 5, with 18 bases in between. This CDR3 comprises 16 residues. From germline, CDR1 is MGHRA and CDR2 YSYEKL.

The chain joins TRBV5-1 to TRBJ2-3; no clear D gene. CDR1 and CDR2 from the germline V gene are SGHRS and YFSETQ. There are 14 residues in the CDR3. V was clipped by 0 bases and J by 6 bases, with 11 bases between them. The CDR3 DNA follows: TGCGCCAGCAGCTTGGCCGATAGTGCGGATACGCAGTATTTT. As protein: CASSLADSADTQYF.

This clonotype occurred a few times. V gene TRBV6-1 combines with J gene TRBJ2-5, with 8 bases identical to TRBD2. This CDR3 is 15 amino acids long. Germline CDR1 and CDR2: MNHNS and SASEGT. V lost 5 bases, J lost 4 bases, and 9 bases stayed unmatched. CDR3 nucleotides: TGTGCCAGCAGTCAATTGGGACTAGAAGGAGAGACCCAGTACTTC. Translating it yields CASSQLGLEGETQYF.

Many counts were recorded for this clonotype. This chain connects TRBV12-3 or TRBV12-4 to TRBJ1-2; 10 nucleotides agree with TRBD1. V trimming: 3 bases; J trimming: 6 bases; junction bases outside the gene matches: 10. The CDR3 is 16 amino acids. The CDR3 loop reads CASSFLPGQGKHGYTF. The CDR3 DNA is TGTGCCAGCAGTTTTCTTCCGGGACAGGGGAAGCATGGCTACACCTTC.

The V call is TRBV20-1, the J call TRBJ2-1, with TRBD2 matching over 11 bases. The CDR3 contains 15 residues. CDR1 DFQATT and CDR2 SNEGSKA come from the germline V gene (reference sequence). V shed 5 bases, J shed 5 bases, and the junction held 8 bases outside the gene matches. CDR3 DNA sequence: TGCAGTGCTGGAGTTCCGGGACTAGCGGACAATGAGCAGTTCTTC. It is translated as CSAGVPGLADNEQFF.

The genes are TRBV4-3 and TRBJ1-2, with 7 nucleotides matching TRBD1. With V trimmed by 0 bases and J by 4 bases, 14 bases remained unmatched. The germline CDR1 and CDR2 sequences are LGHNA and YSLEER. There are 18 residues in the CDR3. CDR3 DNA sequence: TGCGCCAGCAGCCAAGACTCATTAGGCCTAGGGGGCATCTATGGCTACACCTTC. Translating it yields CASSQDSLGLGGIYGYTF.

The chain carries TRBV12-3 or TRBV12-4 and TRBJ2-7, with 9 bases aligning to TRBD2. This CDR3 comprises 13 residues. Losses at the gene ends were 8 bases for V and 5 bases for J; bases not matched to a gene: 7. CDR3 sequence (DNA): TGTGCCAGCGGGGCTAGCGGGATCGACGAGCAGTACTTC. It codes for CASGASGIDEQYF.

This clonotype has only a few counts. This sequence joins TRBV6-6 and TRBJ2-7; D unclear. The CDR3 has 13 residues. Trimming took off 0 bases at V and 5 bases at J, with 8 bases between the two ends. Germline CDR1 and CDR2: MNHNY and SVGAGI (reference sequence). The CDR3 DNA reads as TGTGCCAGCAGTTACTCTGTTGGAAACGAGCAGTACTTC. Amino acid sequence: CASSYSVGNEQYF.

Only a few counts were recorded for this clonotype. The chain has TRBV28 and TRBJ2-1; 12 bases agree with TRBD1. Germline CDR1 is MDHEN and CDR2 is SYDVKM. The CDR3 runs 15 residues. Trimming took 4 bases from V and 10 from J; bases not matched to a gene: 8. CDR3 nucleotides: TGTGCCAGCAGTTCACCGGGACAGGGGGCGTGGGAGCAGTTCTTC. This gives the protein CASSSPGQGAWEQFF.

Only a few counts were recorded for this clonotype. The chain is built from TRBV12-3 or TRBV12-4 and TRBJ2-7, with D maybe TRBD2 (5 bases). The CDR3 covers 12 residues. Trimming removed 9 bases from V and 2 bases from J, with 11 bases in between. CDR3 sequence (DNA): TGTGCCAGTAAGCGGTCGCCCTACGAGCAGTACTTC. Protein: CASKRSPYEQYF.

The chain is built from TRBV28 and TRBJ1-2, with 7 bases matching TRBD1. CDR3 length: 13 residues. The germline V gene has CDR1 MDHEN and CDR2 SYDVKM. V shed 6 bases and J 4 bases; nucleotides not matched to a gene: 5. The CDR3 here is CASRTTGSYGYTF. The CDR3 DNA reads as TGTGCCAGCAGAACGACAGGGTCCTATGGCTACACCTTC.

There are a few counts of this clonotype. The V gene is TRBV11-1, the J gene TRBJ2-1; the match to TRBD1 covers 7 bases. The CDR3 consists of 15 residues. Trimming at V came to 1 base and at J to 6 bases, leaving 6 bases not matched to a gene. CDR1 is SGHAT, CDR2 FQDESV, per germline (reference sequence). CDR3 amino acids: CASSLEGGWRNEQFF. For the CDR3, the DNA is TGTGCCAGCAGCTTAGAAGGGGGCTGGCGCAATGAGCAGTTCTTC.

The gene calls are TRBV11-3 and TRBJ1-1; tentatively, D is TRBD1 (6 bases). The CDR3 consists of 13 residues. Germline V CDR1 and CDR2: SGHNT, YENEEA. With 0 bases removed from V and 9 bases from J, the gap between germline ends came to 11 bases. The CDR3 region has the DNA TGTGCCAGCAGCTTAGATCCGGGGGCTAAAGCTTTCTTT. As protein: CASSLDPGAKAFF.

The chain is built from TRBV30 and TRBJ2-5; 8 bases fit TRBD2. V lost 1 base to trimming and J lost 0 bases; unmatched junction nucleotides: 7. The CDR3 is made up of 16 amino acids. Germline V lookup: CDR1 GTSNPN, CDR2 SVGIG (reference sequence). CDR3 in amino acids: CAWSALLAEYQETQYF. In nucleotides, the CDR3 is TGTGCCTGGAGTGCCTTACTAGCGGAATACCAAGAGACCCAGTACTTC.

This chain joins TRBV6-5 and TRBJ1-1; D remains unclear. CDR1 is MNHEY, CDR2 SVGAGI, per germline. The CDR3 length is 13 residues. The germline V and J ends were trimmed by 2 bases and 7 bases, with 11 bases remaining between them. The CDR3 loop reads CASSYTESNEAFF. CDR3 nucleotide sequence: TGTGCCAGCAGTTACACCGAGTCAAATGAAGCTTTCTTT.

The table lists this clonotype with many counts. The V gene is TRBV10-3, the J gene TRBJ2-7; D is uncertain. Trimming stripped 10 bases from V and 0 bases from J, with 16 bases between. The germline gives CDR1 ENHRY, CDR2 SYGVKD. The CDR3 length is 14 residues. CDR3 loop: CATRPPSSSYEQYF. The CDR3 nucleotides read TGTGCCACAAGACCCCCTTCTAGCTCCTACGAGCAGTACTTC.

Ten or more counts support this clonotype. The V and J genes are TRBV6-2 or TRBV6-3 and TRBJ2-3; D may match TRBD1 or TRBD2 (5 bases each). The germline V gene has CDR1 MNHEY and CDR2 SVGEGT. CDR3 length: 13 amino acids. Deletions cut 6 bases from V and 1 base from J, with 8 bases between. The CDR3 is CASSSGRTDTQYF. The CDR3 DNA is TGTGCCAGCAGCTCGGGACGCACAGATACGCAGTATTTT.

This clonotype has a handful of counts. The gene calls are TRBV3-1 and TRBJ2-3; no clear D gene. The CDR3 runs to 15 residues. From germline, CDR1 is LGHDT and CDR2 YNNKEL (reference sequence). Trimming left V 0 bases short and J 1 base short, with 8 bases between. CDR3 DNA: TGTGCCAGCAGCCAAGATGGTAGCCGCACAGATACGCAGTATTTT. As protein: CASSQDGSRTDTQYF.

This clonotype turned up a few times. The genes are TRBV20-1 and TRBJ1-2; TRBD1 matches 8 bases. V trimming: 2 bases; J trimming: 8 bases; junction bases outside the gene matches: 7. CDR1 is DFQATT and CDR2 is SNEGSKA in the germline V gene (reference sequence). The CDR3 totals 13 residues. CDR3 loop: CSARLETGDGYTF. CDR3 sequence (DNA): TGCAGTGCTAGACTAGAGACAGGGGACGGCTACACCTTC.

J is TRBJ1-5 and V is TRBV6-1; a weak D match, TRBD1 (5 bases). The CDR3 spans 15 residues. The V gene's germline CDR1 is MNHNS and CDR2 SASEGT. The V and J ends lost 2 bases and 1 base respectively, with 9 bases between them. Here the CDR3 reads CASSELRGSNQPQHF. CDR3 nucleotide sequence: TGTGCCAGCAGTGAACTTAGGGGAAGCAATCAGCCCCAGCATTTT.

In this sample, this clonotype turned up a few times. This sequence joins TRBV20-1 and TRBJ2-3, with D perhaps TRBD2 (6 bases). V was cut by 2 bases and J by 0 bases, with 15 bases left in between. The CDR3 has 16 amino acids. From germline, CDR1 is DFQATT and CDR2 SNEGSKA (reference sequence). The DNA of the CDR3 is TGCAGTGCTAGACCCAACCGGGACTCTAGCACAGATACGCAGTATTTT. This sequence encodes CSARPNRDSSTDTQYF.

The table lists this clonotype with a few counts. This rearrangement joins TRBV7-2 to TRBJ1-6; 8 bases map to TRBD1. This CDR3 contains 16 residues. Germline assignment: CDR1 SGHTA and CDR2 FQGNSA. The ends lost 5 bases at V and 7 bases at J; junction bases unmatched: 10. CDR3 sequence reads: CASSRTVDRENSPLHF. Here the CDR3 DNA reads TGTGCCAGCAGCCGTACGGTGGACAGGGAAAATTCACCCCTCCACTTT.

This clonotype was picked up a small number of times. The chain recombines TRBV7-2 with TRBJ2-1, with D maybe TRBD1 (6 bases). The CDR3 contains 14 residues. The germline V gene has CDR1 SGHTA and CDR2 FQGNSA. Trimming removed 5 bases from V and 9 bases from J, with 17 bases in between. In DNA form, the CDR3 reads TGTGCCAGCAGCCCCGACAGGTATATCAGTGAGCAGTTCTTC. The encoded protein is CASSPDRYISEQFF.

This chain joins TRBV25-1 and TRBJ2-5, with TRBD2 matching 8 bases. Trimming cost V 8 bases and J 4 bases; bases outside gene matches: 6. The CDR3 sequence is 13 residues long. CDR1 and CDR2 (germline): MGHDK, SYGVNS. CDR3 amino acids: CASGSSGGETQYF. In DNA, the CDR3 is TGTGCCAGCGGTTCCAGCGGGGGAGAGACCCAGTACTTC. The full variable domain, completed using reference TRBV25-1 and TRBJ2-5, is EADIYQTPRYLVIGTGKKITLECSQTMGHDKMYWYQQDPGMELHLIHYSYGVNSTEKGDLSSESTVSRIRTEHFPLTLESARPSHTSQYLCASGSSGGETQYFGPGTRLLVL.

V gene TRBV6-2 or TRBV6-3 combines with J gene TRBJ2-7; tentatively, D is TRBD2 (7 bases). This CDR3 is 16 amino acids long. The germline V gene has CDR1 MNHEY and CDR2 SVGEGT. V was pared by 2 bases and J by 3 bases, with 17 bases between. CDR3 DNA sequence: TGTGCCAGCAGTTACGGGGGGGCTGGTCCTATCTACGAGCAGTACTTC. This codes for CASSYGGAGPIYEQYF.

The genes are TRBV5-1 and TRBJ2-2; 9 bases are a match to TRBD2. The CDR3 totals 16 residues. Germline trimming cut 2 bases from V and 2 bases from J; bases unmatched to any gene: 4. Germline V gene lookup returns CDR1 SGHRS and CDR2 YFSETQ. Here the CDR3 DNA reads TGCGCCAGCAGCTTAACGACTAGCGGCAACACCGGGGAGCTGTTTTTT. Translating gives CASSLTTSGNTGELFF.

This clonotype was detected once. CDR3 sequence: CATSRLAGDGGEQYF. Written as DNA, the CDR3 is TGTGCCACCAGCAGACTAGCGGGAGATGGAGGCGAGCAGTACTTC. The chain combines TRBV15 with TRBJ2-7; TRBD2 agrees at 10 bases. Germline V lookup: CDR1 LNHNV, CDR2 YYDKDF (reference sequence). The CDR3 runs to 15 residues. V lost 2 bases to trimming and J lost 6 bases; unmatched junction nucleotides: 7.

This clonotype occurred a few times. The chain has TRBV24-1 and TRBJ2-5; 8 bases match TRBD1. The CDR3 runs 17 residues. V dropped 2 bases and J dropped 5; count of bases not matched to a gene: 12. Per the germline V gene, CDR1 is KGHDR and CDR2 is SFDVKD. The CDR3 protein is CATSDSGQAASGETQYF. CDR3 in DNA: TGTGCCACCAGTGATTCGGGACAGGCGGCGTCGGGGGAGACCCAGTACTTC.